The T cell receptor (beta chain) under discussion was sequenced for a study of sequential checkpoint blockade in melanoma. The wider study: TCRbeta immunosequencing was performed on DNA from more than 75 pretreatment melanoma tumor samples.

As concerns this clone: Its antigen is currently unknown.

Profiled with immunoSEQ multiplex PCR; TCRdb holds only in-frame clones, not every one. The data hold 13,000 or so clones, with roughly 24% observed a single time. Overall study results and limits: Patients with week-13 increases in T-cell fraction and clonality benefited about 30 times more often.

The treatment here: randomized to nivolumab then ipilimumab (arm A) or the reverse (arm B). Germline V lookup: CDR1 SGHNT, CDR2 YENEEA. V lost 7 bases and J 7 bases, leaving 19 bases between the germline ends. This CDR3 has 14 residues. The TCR sequence derives from a human donor with melanoma. The chain carries TRBV11-3 and TRBJ2-5, with D possibly matching TRBD2 (5 bases). Sample: tumor tissue (inferred from file names), taken from a patient given nivolumab and ipilimumab in sequence. The DNA of the CDR3 is TGTGCCAGCACCCTATGGTCGGGGATTGGGACCCAGTACTTC. This encodes CASTLWSGIGTQYF.